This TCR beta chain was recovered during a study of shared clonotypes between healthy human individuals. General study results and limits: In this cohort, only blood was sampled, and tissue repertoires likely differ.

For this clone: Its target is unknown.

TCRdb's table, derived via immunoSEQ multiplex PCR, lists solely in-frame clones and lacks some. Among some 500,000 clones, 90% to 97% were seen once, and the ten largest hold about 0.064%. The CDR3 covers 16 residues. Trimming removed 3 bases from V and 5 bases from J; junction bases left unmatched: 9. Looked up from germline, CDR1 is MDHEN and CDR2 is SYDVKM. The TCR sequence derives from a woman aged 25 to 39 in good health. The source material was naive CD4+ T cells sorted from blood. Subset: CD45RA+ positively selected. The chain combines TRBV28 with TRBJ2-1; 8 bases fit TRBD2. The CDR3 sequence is CASSFGLAGSHNEQFF. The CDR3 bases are TGTGCCAGCAGTTTCGGGTTAGCGGGAAGCCACAATGAGCAGTTCTTC.